Listed here are 24 T cell receptor beta chains from one sample, sequenced in a study of tumor and adjacent non-tumor tissue in lung cancer. No cell sorting was done before RNA was extracted from the tissue. A modified ARM-PCR protocol with three rounds of nested PCR amplified TCRbeta. One entry per CDR3 protein results from TCRdb running MiXCR on the multiplex PCR reads. The top ten hold about 18% of the sample, which has over 110,000 distinct CDR3 sequences, 60% to 70% seen once. The material sequenced was lung tumor tissue. The receptors stem from a man between 60 and 75 years old with small cell lung cancer.

The chain couples TRBV6-5 to TRBJ2-1, with 7 bases that match TRBD2. The CDR3 has 17 residues. Germline trimming cut 0 bases from V and 8 bases from J; bases unmatched to any gene: 13. Germline assignment: CDR1 MNHEY and CDR2 SVGAGI. The CDR3 reads CASSYSLGTNGRHEQFF. The CDR3 bases are TGTGCCAGCAGTTACTCGCTAGGGACTAACGGGAGACATGAGCAGTTCTTC.

Note on this clonotype: An end of the junction does not agree with germline; a read error may underlie this. J is TRBJ2-1 and V is TRBV20-1; no definite D call. Germline lookup yields CDR1 DFQATT and CDR2 SNEGSKA (reference sequence). The CDR3 consists of 16 residues. The CDR3 sequence is CSGRPSIGFGNNEQFF. The CDR3 DNA is TGCAGTGGTAGACCGTCAATTGGATTCGGAAACAACGAGCAGTTCTTC.

This clonotype was observed at least ten times. This rearrangement joins TRBV6-6 to TRBJ1-4, with a weak D call TRBD1 (6 bases). Trimming pared 6 bases from V and 4 bases from J, leaving 12 bases between. CDR1 MNHNY and CDR2 SVGAGI come from the germline V gene (reference sequence). The CDR3 has 14 residues. The CDR3 DNA reads as TGTGCCAGCAGCCGGACAGATAATAATGAAAAACTGTTTTTT. Translated: CASSRTDNNEKLFF.

Concerning this clonotype: This could be a read error, since a much larger clone is one nucleotide away. The chain recombines TRBV12-3 or TRBV12-4 with TRBJ2-5, with D possibly being TRBD1 (6 bases). This CDR3 region has 13 residues. CDR3 region: CASSLGGQETQNF. DNA for the CDR3: TGTGCCAGCAGTTTAGGGGGGCAAGAGACCCAGAACTTC.

Concerning this clonotype itself: A much larger clone is a single base away; this may be a read error. The chain employs TRBV11-2 and TRBJ2-3; 10 positions agree with TRBD2. Germline assignment: CDR1 SGHAT and CDR2 FQNNGV. The CDR3 contains 15 residues. The CDR3 sequence is CTSSPTSGSTDTQYF. The CDR3 DNA reads TGTACCAGCAGCCCGACTAGCGGGAGCACAGATACGCAGTATTTT.

To note about this clonotype: A much larger clone is a single base away; this may be a read error. This sequence joins TRBV6-5 and TRBJ1-5; 12 nucleotides match TRBD1. Germline assignment: CDR1 MNHEY and CDR2 SVGAGI. This CDR3 contains 16 residues. CDR3 sequence reads: CASSYRDRGHDHPQHF. The CDR3 DNA reads TGTGCCAGCAGTTACCGGGACAGGGGGCATGATCATCCCCAGCATTTT.

About this clonotype: A junction boundary mismatches the germline segment, possibly from a read error. The chain recombines TRBV6-1 with TRBJ1-1, with D perhaps matching TRBD1 (5 bases). CDR3 length equals 14 residues. Germline V gives CDR1 MNHNS, CDR2 SASEGT. The CDR3 sequence is CSSNKNGGNTEAFF. CDR3 sequence (DNA): TGTTCCAGTAACAAAAATGGGGGGAACACTGAAGCTTTCTTT.

The rearrangement links TRBV20-1 to TRBJ1-1, with a possible D match to TRBD1 (6 bases). From germline, CDR1 is DFQATT and CDR2 SNEGSKA (reference sequence). V shed 7 bases and J shed 1 base, with 16 bases lying between them. This CDR3 comprises 14 residues. For the CDR3, the DNA is TGCAGTGTGGTGAGGGGGAGAACGAACACTGAAGCTTTCTTT. Its translation: CSVVRGRTNTEAFF.

The V and J genes are TRBV12-3 or TRBV12-4 and TRBJ2-1, with D perhaps TRBD2 (5 bases). CDR3 size: 13 residues. V lost 5 bases and J 10 bases, leaving 15 bases between the germline ends. The CDR3 sequence: CASSPHSAVEQFF. In nucleotides, the CDR3 is TGTGCCAGCAGTCCGCACTCAGCGGTCGAGCAGTTCTTC.

The CDR3 is CARSHDGEDTQYF. The DNA for the CDR3 is TGTGCCAGGAGCCACGACGGGGAAGATACGCAGTATTTT. The chain uses TRBV13 and TRBJ2-3; tentative D call: TRBD2 (5 bases). The CDR3 extends over 13 amino acids. Trimming removed 9 bases at V and 5 bases at J, with 15 bases between. Looked up from germline, CDR1 is PRHDT and CDR2 is FYEKMQ (reference sequence).

Note on this clonotype: A read error may be the cause here, since a much bigger clone is one base away. The rearrangement links TRBV20-1 to TRBJ1-2, with D uncertain. CDR1 DFQATT and CDR2 SNEGSKA come from the germline V gene (reference sequence). This CDR3 comprises 13 residues. Trimming pared 3 bases from V and 4 bases from J, leaving 12 bases between. CDR3: CSAREKAGYGYTF. CDR3 DNA sequence: TGCAGTGCTAGGGAAAAGGCGGGCTATGGCTACACCTTC.

About this clonotype itself: The final CDR3 position lacks the conserved phenylalanine or tryptophan, pointing to a likely read error. The gene calls are TRBV12-3 or TRBV12-4 and TRBJ2-2; TRBD2 agrees at 7 bases. The CDR3 is 15 residues long. V was pared by 3 bases and J by 6 bases, with 7 bases of the junction left unmatched. CDR3 bases: TGTGCCAGCAGTTTCTCGGGGGGTCTCGCCGGGGAGCTGTTTATT. This codes for CASSFSGGLAGELFI.

This sequence joins TRBV20-1 and TRBJ1-5, with D possibly TRBD1 on 6 matching bases. Trimming cost V 5 bases and J 7 bases, with 15 bases left between them. In germline, CDR1 is DFQATT, CDR2 SNEGSKA (reference sequence). The CDR3 is 13 amino acids. Written as DNA, the CDR3 is TGCAGTGCTGAAGGGGGGAGTAAACAGCCCCAGCATTTT. It codes for CSAEGGSKQPQHF.

This clonotype has just a few counts. The rearrangement joins TRBV10-3 to TRBJ1-2; no definite D call. The CDR3 spans 13 residues. V shed 6 bases and J shed 0 bases, with 8 bases lying between them. The germline gives CDR1 ENHRY, CDR2 SYGVKD. CDR3 region: CAIRREPNYGYTF. CDR3 nucleotides: TGTGCCATCAGGAGGGAACCTAACTATGGCTACACCTTC.

This clonotype was observed a single time. The rearrangement uses TRBV5-1 and TRBJ2-5; D is perhaps TRBD2 (5 bases). The CDR3 contains 14 residues. Per the germline V gene, CDR1 is SGHRS and CDR2 is YFSETQ. V lost 2 bases to trimming and J lost 9 bases, with 17 bases between them. CDR3 sequence reads: CASSFDSTTGPQYF. CDR3 bases: TGCGCCAGCAGCTTCGACTCGACTACTGGGCCCCAGTACTTC.

Turning to this clonotype: Mismatch with germline at one junction end may stem from a read error. Here the CDR3 DNA reads TGTGCCAGCAGTGACTGCGTGGACCGGGACAGGGTAAACGAGCAGTGCTTC. Translating gives CASSDCVDRDRVNEQCF. This chain uses TRBV6-4 with TRBJ2-7, with TRBD1 matching 9 bases. CDR1 and CDR2 from the germline V gene are MRHNA and SNTAGT. The CDR3 has 17 residues.

This clonotype was seen at least ten times. The V call is TRBV5-1, the J call TRBJ2-5; 8 bases map to TRBD2. This CDR3 has 14 residues. V was pared by 4 bases and J by 4 bases, with 6 bases of the junction left unmatched. From germline, CDR1 is SGHRS and CDR2 YFSETQ. The CDR3 DNA follows: TGCGCCAGCAGCCCTCTGAGCGGGAGAGAGACCCAGTACTTC. It codes for CASSPLSGRETQYF.

The rearrangement joins TRBV29-1 to TRBJ2-3, with TRBD1 identical over 9 bases. CDR1 and CDR2 (germline): SQVTM, ANQGSEA. This CDR3 has 15 residues. The trim removed 0 bases at V and 5 bases at J, leaving 6 bases unmatched. The CDR3 DNA follows: TGCAGCGTTGAAGATGGACAGGGGTGGATAGATACGCAGTATTTT. Its translation is CSVEDGQGWIDTQYF.

This chain joins TRBV20-1 and TRBJ1-4, with D possibly TRBD1 on 5 matching bases. Trimming removed 6 bases from V and 8 bases from J, with 10 bases in between. Germline V gives CDR1 DFQATT, CDR2 SNEGSKA (reference sequence). The CDR3 has 11 amino acids. CDR3 DNA: TGCAGTGCGCTACGGGGGGAAAAACTGTTTTTT. This gives the protein CSALRGEKLFF.

Note on this clonotype: A much larger clone lies a single base off, so this may be a read error. This chain links TRBV20-1 with TRBJ1-2, with 8 positions matching TRBD1. Germline values: CDR1 DFQATT, CDR2 SNEGSKA (reference sequence). The CDR3 has 13 amino acids. The CDR3 region is CSAHGQGADGYIF. CDR3 nucleotides: TGCAGTGCTCACGGGCAGGGGGCCGATGGCTACATCTTC.

With respect to this clonotype: One end of the junction does not line up with germline, which may come from a read error. V usage is TRBV11-1 and J usage is TRBJ2-7; the match to TRBD1 covers 8 bases. The CDR3 is 15 amino acids. CDR1 is SGHAT, CDR2 FQDESV, per germline (reference sequence). The CDR3, as DNA: TGTGTCAGCTGCCAGGACAGGGACGCCTCCTACGAGCAGTACTTC. Its translation: CVSCQDRDASYEQYF.

This clonotype occurred a few times. The chain links TRBV7-9 to TRBJ2-1; 8 bases match TRBD1. The germline CDR1 and CDR2 sequences are SEHNR and FQNEAQ (reference sequence). With V trimmed by 1 base and J by 7 bases, 9 bases remained unmatched. This CDR3 has 16 residues. CDR3 DNA: TGTGCCAGCAGCTTAGAGAGGCAGGGGGCAAAGAATGAGCAGTTCTTC. Amino acids: CASSLERQGAKNEQFF.

A word on this clonotype: This likely comes from a read error, as the CDR3 has no conserved phenylalanine or tryptophan at its end. The chain has TRBV29-1 and TRBJ2-1, with D uncertain. The CDR3 totals 14 residues. Germline V gene lookup returns CDR1 SQVTM and CDR2 ANQGSEA. V lost 8 bases and J 1 base, leaving 15 bases between the germline ends. DNA of the CDR3: TGCAGCTCTAGTGCCGAGGATTCCTACAATGAGCAGTTCTTA. It is translated as CSSSAEDSYNEQFL.

This clonotype was seen ten or more times. This chain uses TRBV29-1 with TRBJ2-5; D might be TRBD1 or TRBD2, each matching 5 bases. The germline V and J ends were trimmed by 3 bases and 3 bases, with 8 bases remaining between them. The CDR3 length is 12 residues. The germline V gene has CDR1 SQVTM and CDR2 ANQGSEA. CDR3 sequence: CSVDWGKETQYF. The CDR3, as DNA: TGCAGCGTTGATTGGGGGAAAGAGACCCAGTACTTC.